The present T cell receptor beta chain was sequenced within a study of blood T cell repertoires in COVID-19. Whole-study context: The United States, Italy and Spain provided the acute and convalescent COVID-19 samples. T cells, B-cell-depleted T cells, or PBMCs provided the cDNA or gDNA that served as material.

The germline CDR1 and CDR2 sequences are SGHDT and YYEEEE. V gave up 0 bases and J gave up 0 bases, with 10 bases separating them. CDR3 length equals 15 residues. The authors' processing: Amplified reference gene primers provided the basis for estimating nucleated cell counts. Some clones are missing from TCRdb's copy, which holds only in-frame ones; the method was immunoSEQ multiplex PCR. V and J calls plus clone size are reproduced from that table; the DNA served to infer D and trimming. This sample has roughly 500,000 clones, with approximately 83% found just once. Sequenced: peripheral blood. The J gene is TRBJ2-7, the V gene TRBV5-6; D gene ambiguous. This clonotype was obtained from a human donor in a cohort sampled during active COVID-19. The CDR3 spells CASSLVPSSSYEQYF. CDR3 DNA sequence: TGTGCCAGCAGCTTGGTACCGTCGAGCTCCTACGAGCAGTACTTC.